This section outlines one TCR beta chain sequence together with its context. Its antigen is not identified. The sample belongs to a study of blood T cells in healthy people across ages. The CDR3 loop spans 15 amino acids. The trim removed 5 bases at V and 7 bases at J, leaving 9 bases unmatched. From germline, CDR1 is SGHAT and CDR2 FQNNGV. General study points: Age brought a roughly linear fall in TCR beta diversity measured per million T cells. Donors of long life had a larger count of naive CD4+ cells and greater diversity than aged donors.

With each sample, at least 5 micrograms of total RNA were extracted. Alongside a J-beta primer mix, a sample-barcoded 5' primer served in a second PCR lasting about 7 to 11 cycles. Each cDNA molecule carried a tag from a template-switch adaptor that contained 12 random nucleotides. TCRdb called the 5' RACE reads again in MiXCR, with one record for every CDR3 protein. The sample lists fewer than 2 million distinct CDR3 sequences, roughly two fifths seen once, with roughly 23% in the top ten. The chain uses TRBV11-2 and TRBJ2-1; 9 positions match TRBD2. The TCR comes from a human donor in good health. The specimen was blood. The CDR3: CASSIPGLAGNEQFF. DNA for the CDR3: TGTGCCAGCAGCATTCCGGGACTAGCTGGAAATGAGCAGTTCTTC.